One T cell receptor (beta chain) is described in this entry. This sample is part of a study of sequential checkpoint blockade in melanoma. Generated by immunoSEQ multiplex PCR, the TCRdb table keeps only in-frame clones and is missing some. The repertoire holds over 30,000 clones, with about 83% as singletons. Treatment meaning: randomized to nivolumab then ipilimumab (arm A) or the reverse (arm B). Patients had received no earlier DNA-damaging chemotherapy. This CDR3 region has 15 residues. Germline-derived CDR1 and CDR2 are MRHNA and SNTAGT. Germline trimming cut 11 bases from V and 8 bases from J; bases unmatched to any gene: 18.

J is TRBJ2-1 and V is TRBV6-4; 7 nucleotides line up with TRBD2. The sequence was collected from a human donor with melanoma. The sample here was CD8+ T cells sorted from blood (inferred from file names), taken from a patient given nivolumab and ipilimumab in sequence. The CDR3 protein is CAASSSAGSSHEQFF. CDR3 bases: TGTGCCGCCAGCAGCTCAGCGGGATCCTCGCATGAGCAGTTCTTC.